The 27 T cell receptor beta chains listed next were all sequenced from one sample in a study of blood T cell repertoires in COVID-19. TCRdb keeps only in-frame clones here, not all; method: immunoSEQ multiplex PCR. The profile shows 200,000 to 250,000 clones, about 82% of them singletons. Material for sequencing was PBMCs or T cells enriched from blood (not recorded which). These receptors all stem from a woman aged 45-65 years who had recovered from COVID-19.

CDR3 bases: TGTGCCAGCAGCCGGGACAGCACCGACACTGAAGCTTTCTTT. It specifies CASSRDSTDTEAFF. The genes are TRBV11-3 and TRBJ1-1; 7 bases line up with TRBD1. The junction had 6 bases not matched to a gene; V was cut back by 5 bases and J by 3 bases. The CDR3 is 14 residues long. The germline CDR1 and CDR2 sequences are SGHNT and YENEEA.

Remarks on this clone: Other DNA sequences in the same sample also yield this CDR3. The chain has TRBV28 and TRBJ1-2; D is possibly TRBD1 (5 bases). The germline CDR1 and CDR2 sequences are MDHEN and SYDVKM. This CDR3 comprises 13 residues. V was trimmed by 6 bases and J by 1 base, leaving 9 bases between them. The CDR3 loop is CASSLDSNYGYTF. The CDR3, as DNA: TGTGCCAGCAGCCTTGACAGTAACTATGGCTACACCTTC.

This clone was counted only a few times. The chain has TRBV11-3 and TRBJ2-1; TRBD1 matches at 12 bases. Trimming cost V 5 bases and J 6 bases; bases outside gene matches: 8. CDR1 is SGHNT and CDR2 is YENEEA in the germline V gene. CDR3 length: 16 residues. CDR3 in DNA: TGTGCCAGCAGCCCAAAGGGACAGGGGGCTAGCAATGAGCAGTTCTTC. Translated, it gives CASSPKGQGASNEQFF.

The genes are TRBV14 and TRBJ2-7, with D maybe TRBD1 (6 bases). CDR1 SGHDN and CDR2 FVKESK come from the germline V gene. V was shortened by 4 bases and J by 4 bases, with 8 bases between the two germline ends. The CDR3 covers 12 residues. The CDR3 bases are TGTGCCAGCAGCCCACAGGGTTACGAGCAGTACTTC. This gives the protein CASSPQGYEQYF.

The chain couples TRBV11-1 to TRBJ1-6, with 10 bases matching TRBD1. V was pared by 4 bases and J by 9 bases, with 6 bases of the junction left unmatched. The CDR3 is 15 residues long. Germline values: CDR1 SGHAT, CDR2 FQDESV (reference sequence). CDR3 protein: CASSSRTGGISPLHF. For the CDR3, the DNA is TGTGCCAGCAGCTCCCGGACAGGGGGAATTTCACCCCTCCACTTT. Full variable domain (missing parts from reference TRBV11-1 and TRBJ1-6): EAEVAQSPRYKITEKSQAVAFWCDPISGHATLYWYRQILGQGPELLVQFQDESVVDDSQLPKDRFSAERLKGVDSTLKIQPAELGDSAMYLCASSSRTGGISPLHFGNGTRLTVT.

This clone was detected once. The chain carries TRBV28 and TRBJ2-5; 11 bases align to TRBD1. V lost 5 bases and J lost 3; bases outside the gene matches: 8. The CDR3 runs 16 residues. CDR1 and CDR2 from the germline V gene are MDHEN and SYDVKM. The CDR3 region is CASSLGGGQGEETQYF. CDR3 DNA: TGTGCCAGCAGTCTAGGCGGGGGACAGGGGGAAGAGACCCAGTACTTC.

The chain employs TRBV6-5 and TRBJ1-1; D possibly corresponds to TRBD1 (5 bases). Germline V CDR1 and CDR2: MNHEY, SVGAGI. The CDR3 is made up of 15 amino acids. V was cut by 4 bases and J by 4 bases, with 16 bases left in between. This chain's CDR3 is CASSFSRGGSTEAFF. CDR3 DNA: TGTGCCAGCAGTTTCTCGAGGGGAGGCAGCACTGAAGCTTTCTTT.

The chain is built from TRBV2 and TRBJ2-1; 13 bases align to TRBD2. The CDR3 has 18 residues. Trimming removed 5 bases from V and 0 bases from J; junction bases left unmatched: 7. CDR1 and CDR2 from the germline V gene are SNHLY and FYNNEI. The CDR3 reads CASSPGLAGWSSYNEQFF. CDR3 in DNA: TGTGCCAGCAGTCCGGGACTAGCGGGGTGGAGCTCCTACAATGAGCAGTTCTTC.

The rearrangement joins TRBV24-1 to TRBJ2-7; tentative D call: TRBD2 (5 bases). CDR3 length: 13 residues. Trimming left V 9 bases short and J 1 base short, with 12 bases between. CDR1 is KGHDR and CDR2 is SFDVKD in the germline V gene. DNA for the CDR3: TGTGCCACCCCTCGTCGGGAATCCTACGAGCAGTACTTC. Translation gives CATPRRESYEQYF.

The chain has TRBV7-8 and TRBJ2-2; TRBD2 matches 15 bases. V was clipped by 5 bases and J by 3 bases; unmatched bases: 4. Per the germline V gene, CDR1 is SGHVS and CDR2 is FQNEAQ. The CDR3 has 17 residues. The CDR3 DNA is TGTGCCAGCAGCCCTCGGACTAGCGGGGGGGACACCGGGGAGCTGTTTTTT. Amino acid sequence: CASSPRTSGGDTGELFF. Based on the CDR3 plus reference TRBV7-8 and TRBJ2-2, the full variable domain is GAGVSQSPRYKVAKRGQDVALRCDPISGHVSLFWYQQALGQGPEFLTYFQNEAQLDKSGLPSDRFFAERPEGSVSTLKIQRTQQEDSAVYLCASSPRTSGGDTGELFFGEGSRLTVL.

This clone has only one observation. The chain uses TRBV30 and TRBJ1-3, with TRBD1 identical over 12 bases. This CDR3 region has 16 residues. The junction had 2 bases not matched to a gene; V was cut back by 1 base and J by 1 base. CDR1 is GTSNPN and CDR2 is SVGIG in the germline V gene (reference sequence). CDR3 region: CAWSGDRGPSGNTIYF. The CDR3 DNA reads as TGTGCCTGGAGTGGGGACAGGGGGCCGTCTGGAAACACCATATATTTT.

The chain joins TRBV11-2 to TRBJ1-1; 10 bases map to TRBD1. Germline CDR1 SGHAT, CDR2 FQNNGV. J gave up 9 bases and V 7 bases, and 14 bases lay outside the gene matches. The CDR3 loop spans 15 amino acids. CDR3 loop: CASKHGMGQGIKAFF. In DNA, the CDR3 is TGTGCCAGCAAGCACGGAATGGGACAGGGGATTAAAGCTTTCTTT. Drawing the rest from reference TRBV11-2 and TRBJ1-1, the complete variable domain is EAGVAQSPRYKIIEKRQSVAFWCNPISGHATLYWYQQILGQGPKLLIQFQNNGVVDDSQLPKDRFSAERLKGVDSTLKIQPAKLEDSAVYLCASKHGMGQGIKAFFGQGTRLTVV.

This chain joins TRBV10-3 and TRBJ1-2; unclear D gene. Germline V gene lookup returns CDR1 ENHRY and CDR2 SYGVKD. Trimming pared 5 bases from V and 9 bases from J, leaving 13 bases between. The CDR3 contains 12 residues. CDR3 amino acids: CAISISRDRYTF. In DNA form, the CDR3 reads TGTGCCATCAGTATTTCCCGGGATCGCTACACCTTC.

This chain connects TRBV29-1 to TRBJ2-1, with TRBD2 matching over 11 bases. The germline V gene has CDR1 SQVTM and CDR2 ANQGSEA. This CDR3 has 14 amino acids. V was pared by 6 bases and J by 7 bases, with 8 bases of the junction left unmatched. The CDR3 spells CSVVTSGSKNEQFF. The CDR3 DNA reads TGCAGCGTGGTAACTAGCGGGAGTAAAAATGAGCAGTTCTTC.

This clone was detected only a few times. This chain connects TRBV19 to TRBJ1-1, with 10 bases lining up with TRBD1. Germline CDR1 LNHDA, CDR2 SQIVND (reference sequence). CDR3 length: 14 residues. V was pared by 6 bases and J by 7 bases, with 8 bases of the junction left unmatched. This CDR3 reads CASRRDRGKIEAFF. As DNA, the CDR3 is TGTGCCAGTAGGCGGGACAGGGGAAAGATTGAAGCTTTCTTT.

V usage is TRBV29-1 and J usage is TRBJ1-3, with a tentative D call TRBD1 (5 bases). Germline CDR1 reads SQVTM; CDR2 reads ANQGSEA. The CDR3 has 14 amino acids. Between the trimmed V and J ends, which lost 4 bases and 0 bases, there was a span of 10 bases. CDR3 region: CSVAAGGSGNTIYF. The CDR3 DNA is TGCAGCGTTGCTGCGGGGGGCTCTGGAAACACCATATATTTT.

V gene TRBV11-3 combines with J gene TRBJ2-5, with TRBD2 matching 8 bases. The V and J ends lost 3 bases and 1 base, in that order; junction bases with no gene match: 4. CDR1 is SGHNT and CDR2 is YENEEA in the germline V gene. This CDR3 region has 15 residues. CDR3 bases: TGTGCCAGCAGCTTCGGGACTAGTCGCCAAGAGACCCAGTACTTC. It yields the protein CASSFGTSRQETQYF.

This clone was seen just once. This chain's CDR3 is CASSLATGGTEAFF. In DNA form, the CDR3 reads TGCGCCAGCAGCCTCGCGACAGGGGGCACTGAAGCTTTCTTT. The V call is TRBV4-3, the J call TRBJ1-1, with 9 bases identical to TRBD1. Germline V CDR1 and CDR2: LGHNA, YSLEER. J gave up 4 bases and V 4 bases, and 4 bases lay outside the gene matches. This CDR3 is built from 14 residues.

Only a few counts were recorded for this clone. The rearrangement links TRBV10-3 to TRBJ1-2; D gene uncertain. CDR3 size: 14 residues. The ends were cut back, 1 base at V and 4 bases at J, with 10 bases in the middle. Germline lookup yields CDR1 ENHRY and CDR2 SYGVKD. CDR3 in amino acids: CAISELDGVYGYTF. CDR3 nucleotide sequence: TGTGCCATCAGTGAGTTAGACGGAGTCTATGGCTACACCTTC.

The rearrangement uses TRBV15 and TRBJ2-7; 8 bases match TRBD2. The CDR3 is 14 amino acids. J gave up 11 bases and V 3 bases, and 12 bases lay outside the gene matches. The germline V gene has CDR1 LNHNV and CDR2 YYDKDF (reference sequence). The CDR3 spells CATSSGLAPSREYF. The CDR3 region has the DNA TGTGCCACCAGCAGCGGACTAGCTCCGAGCAGGGAGTACTTC.

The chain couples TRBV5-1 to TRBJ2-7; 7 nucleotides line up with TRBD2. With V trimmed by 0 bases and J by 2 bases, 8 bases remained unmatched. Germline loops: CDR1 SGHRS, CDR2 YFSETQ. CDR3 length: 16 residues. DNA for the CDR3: TGCGCCAGCAGCTTGGCCTCTAGCGGAGCTCCCTACGAGCAGTACTTC. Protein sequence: CASSLASSGAPYEQYF.

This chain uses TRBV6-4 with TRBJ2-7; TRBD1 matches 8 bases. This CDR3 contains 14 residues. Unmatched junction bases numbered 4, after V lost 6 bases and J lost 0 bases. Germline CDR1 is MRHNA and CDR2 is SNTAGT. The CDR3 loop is CASSPGGSSYEQYF. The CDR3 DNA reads TGTGCCAGCAGCCCAGGGGGCTCCTCCTACGAGCAGTACTTC.

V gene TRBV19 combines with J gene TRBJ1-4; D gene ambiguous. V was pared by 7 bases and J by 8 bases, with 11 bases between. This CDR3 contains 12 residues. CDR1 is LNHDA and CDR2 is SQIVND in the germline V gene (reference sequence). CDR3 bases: TGTGCCAGTAAAGGAGAAGACGAAAAACTGTTTTTT. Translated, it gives CASKGEDEKLFF.

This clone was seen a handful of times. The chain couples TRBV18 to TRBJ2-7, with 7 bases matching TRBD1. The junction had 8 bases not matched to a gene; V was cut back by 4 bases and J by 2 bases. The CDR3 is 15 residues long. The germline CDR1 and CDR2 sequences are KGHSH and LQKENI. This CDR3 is CASSHVGQPPYEQYF. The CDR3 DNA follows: TGTGCCAGCTCACACGTGGGACAGCCTCCCTACGAGCAGTACTTC.

CDR3 sequence (DNA): TGCAGCGCCGGGTGGCAAATGTACGAGCAGTACTTC. It yields the protein CSAGWQMYEQYF. The chain couples TRBV29-1 to TRBJ2-7; D uncertain. The CDR3 length is 12 residues. Germline assignment: CDR1 SQVTM and CDR2 ANQGSEA. V was trimmed by 7 bases and J by 4 bases, leaving 14 bases between them.

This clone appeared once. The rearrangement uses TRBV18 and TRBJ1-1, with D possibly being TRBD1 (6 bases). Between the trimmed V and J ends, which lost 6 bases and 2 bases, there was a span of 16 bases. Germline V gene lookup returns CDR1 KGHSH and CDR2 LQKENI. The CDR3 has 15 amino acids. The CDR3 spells CASSPGGGLNTEAFF. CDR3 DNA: TGTGCCAGCTCCCCCGGCGGGGGGCTAAACACTGAAGCTTTCTTT.

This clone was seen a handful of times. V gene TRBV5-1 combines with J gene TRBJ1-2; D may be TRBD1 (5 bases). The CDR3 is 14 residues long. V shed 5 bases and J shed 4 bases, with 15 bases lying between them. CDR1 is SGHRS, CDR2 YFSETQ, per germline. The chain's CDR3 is CASSDQGASYGYTF. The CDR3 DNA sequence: TGCGCCAGCAGTGACCAGGGCGCGAGCTATGGCTACACCTTC.